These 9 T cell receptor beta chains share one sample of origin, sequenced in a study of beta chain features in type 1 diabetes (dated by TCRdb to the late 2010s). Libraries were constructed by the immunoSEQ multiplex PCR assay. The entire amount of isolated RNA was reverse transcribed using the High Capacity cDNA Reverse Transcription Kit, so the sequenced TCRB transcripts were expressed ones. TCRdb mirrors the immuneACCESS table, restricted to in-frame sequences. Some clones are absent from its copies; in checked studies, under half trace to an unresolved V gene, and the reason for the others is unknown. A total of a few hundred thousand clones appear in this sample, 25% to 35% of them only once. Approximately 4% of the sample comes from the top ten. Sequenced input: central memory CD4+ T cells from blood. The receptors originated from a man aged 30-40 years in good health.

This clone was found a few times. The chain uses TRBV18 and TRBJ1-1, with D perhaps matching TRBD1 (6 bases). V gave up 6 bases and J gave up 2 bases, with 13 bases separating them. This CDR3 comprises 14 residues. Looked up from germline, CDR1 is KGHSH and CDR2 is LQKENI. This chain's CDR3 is CASSSGGRNTEAFF. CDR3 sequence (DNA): TGTGCCAGCTCCTCCGGGGGGCGCAACACTGAAGCTTTCTTT.

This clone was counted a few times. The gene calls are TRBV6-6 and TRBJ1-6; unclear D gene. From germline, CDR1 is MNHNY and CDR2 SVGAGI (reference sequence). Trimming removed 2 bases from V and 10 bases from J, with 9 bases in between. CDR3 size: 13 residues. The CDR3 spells CASSYESASPLHF. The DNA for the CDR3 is TGTGCCAGCAGTTACGAGTCCGCATCACCCCTCCACTTT.

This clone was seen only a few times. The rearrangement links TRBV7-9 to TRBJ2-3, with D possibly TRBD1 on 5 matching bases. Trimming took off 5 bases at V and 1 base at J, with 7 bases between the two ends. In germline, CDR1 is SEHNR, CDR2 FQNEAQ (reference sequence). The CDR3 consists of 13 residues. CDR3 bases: TGTGCCAGCAGCCCGACAGGCACAGATACGCAGTATTTT. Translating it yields CASSPTGTDTQYF.

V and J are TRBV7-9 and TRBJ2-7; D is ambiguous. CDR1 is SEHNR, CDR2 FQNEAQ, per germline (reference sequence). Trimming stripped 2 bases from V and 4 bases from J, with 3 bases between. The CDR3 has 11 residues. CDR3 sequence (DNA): TGTGCCAGCAGCTTACAATACGAGCAGTACTTC. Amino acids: CASSLQYEQYF.

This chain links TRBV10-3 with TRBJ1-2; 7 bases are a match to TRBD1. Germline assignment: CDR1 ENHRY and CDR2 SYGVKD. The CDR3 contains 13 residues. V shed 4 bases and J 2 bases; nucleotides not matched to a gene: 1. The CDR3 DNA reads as TGTGCCATCAGTGCCAGGGGGAACTATGGCTACACCTTC. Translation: CAISARGNYGYTF.

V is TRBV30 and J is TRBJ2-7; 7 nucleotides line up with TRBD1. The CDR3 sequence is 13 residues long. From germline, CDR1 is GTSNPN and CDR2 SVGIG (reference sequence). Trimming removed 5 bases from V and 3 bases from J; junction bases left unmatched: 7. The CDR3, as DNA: TGTGCCTGGGTGGACAGGACCAACTACGAGCAGTACTTC. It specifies CAWVDRTNYEQYF.

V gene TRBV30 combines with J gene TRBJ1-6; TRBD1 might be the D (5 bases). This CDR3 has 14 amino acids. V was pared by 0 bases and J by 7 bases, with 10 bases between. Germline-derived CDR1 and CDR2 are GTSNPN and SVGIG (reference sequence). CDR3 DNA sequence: TGTGCCTGGAGTGTTGACAGCCGAAATTCACCCCTCCACTTT. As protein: CAWSVDSRNSPLHF.

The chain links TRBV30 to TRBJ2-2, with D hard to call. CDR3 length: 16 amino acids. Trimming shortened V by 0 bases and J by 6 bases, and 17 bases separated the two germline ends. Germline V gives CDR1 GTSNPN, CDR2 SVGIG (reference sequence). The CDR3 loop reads CAWSVNRLQRAGELFF. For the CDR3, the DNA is TGTGCCTGGAGTGTAAACCGTCTCCAACGGGCCGGGGAGCTGTTTTTT.

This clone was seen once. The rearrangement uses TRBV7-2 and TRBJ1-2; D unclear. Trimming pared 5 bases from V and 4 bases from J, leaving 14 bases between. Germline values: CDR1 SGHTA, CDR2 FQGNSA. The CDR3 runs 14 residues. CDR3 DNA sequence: TGTGCCAGCAGCCCAGGAAACTTCGGCTATGGCTACACCTTC. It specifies CASSPGNFGYGYTF.